Listed below are T cell receptor beta chains from one sample, sequenced in a study of blood T cell repertoires in COVID-19. Generated by immunoSEQ multiplex PCR, the TCRdb table keeps only in-frame clones and is missing some. The sample has 150,000 to 200,000 clones; roughly 85% are singletons. Input material: peripheral blood. These TCRs come from a man in his 60s with active or convalescent COVID-19. Each CDR3 is given with its conserved first and last residue. D genes are given only for firm matches. Clone size is shown for a subset of rows, as once, few, many or a class of expanded clone.

TRBV5-1	TRBJ2-2	NA	TRBD1	CASSWGQGGTGELFF	TGCGCCAGCAGCTGGGGACAGGGAGGCACCGGGGAGCTGTTTTTT
TRBV6-1	TRBJ1-3	NA	NA	CASSEAVPGNTIYF	TGTGCCAGCAGTGAGGCAGTTCCGGGAAACACCATATATTTT
TRBV6-5	TRBJ2-7	once	TRBD2	CASSPGTSSREQYF	TGTGCCAGCAGCCCGGGGACTAGCTCCCGGGAGCAGTACTTC
TRBV18	TRBJ1-2	NA	NA	CASSLSAPGGYTF	TGTGCCAGCTCACTCTCGGCGCCGGGTGGCTACACCTTC
TRBV19	TRBJ1-6	NA	NA	CASSARGSPLHF	TGTGCCAGTAGTGCCAGGGGTTCACCCCTCCACTTT
TRBV5-5	TRBJ2-5	once	NA	CASSYQTGAQETQYF	TGTGCCAGCAGCTACCAGACGGGTGCCCAAGAGACCCAGTACTTC
TRBV5-1	TRBJ2-7	few	NA	CASSPQEGGSYEQYF	TGCGCCAGCAGCCCTCAGGAGGGCGGCTCCTACGAGCAGTACTTC
TRBV5-1	TRBJ2-2	NA	NA	CASSPGENTGELFF	TGCGCCAGCAGTCCGGGAGAGAACACCGGGGAGCTGTTTTTT
TRBV13	TRBJ2-3	NA	TRBD1	CASSGQWTGAGDTQYF	TGTGCCAGCAGCGGCCAATGGACAGGGGCCGGGGATACGCAGTATTTT
TRBV30	TRBJ1-1	NA	TRBD1	CAWRRPGQGNTEAFF	TGTGCCTGGAGGAGACCGGGACAGGGGAACACTGAAGCTTTCTTT
TRBV15	TRBJ1-2	NA	NA	CATSRDRGAGYGYTF	TGTGCCACCAGCAGAGATCGGGGGGCCGGGTATGGCTACACCTTC
TRBV7-9	TRBJ1-4	NA	NA	CASSFKKLGTRSNEKLFF	TGTGCCAGCAGCTTCAAAAAATTGGGGACAAGATCTAATGAAAAACTGTTTTTT
TRBV5-4	TRBJ1-2	NA	TRBD1	CASSEAQGGYYGYTF	TGTGCCAGCAGCGAAGCACAGGGGGGGTACTATGGCTACACCTTC
TRBV6-1	TRBJ1-2	NA	NA	CASSESIIPGGADGYTF	TGTGCCAGCAGTGAGAGCATAATTCCCGGGGGGGCGGATGGCTACACCTTC
TRBV6-1	TRBJ2-6	NA	NA	CASSESYSGANVLTF	TGTGCCAGCAGTGAATCCTACTCTGGGGCCAACGTCCTGACTTTC
TRBV11-2	TRBJ2-1	once	NA	CASRSLGAGLTYNEQFF	TGTGCCAGCAGGTCACTGGGAGCGGGCCTTACCTACAATGAGCAGTTCTTC
TRBV6-5	TRBJ2-6	NA	TRBD1	CAGDRGYGGANVLTF	TGTGCCGGGGACAGGGGCTACGGTGGGGCCAACGTCCTGACTTTC
TRBV10-3	TRBJ1-5	NA	NA	CAIGGQINQPQHF	TGTGCCATCGGTGGACAAATCAATCAGCCCCAGCATTTT
TRBV19	TRBJ2-1	NA	TRBD2	CASSWKLAVLTYNEQFF	TGTGCCAGTAGTTGGAAACTAGCGGTCTTAACCTACAATGAGCAGTTCTTC
TRBV15	TRBJ1-2	NA	TRBD1	CATRRNRGPDYGYTF	TGTGCCACCAGGAGGAACAGGGGGCCGGACTATGGCTACACCTTC
TRBV19	TRBJ2-5	NA	TRBD1	CASSIIIVGQGDTETQYF	TGTGCCAGTAGTATAATCATTGTGGGACAGGGGGATACGGAGACCCAGTACTTC
TRBV4-1	TRBJ2-2	NA	TRBD2	CASSRTLAGVFTGELFF	TGCGCCAGCAGCCGGACCTTAGCGGGGGTGTTCACCGGGGAGCTGTTTTTT
TRBV10-3	TRBJ1-1	NA	NA	CAISESPRVNTEAFF	TGTGCCATCAGTGAGTCCCCCCGGGTGAACACTGAAGCTTTCTTT
TRBV12-3/TRBV12-4	TRBJ2-1	once	NA	CASGGLRTRQFF	TGTGCCAGCGGAGGGCTGCGGACCCGGCAGTTCTTC
TRBV10-3	TRBJ1-5	NA	TRBD1	CAISESTGDTQPQHF	TGTGCCATCAGTGAGTCGACAGGGGATACTCAGCCCCAGCATTTT
TRBV4-1	TRBJ1-3	NA	NA	CASSQDQRGNTIYF	TGCGCCAGCAGCCAAGATCAGCGGGGAAACACCATATATTTT
TRBV27	TRBJ1-5	NA	TRBD1	CASSSHRGLQPQHF	TGTGCCAGCAGTTCCCACAGGGGGCTTCAGCCCCAGCATTTT
TRBV3-1/TRBV3-2	TRBJ2-7	NA	NA	CASSQMAFSSPYEQYF	TGTGCCAGCAGCCAAATGGCTTTTAGTAGCCCCTACGAGCAGTACTTC
TRBV5-4	TRBJ2-1	NA	TRBD2	CASSSRVAGDYNEQFF	TGTGCCAGCAGCAGCCGGGTAGCGGGCGACTACAATGAGCAGTTCTTC
TRBV30	TRBJ1-2	NA	NA	CAWDKDRPYYGYTF	TGTGCCTGGGATAAGGACAGACCTTACTATGGCTACACCTTC
TRBV7-9	TRBJ1-5	NA	NA	CASSLMGANQPQHF	TGTGCCAGCAGCTTAATGGGGGCGAATCAGCCCCAGCATTTT
TRBV5-1	TRBJ2-3	once	TRBD1	CASGDRGRDSTDTQYF	TGCGCCAGCGGCGACAGGGGGCGGGATAGTACAGATACGCAGTATTTT